These 19 T cell receptor beta chains share one sample of origin, sequenced in a study of shared clonotypes between healthy human individuals. Measured with immunoSEQ multiplex PCR; TCRdb has only the in-frame clones, and not every one. The sample yields 450,000 to 500,000 clones, over 70% seen once. The source material was PBMCs. The source of these receptors is a middle-aged woman in good health. Some clones in this sample may be carry-over from other donors' samples.

This clone was detected only a few times. This may be a read error, as it is one base from a much larger clone. At the DNA level, this CDR3 is encoded by other sequences in the same sample as well. This chain links TRBV11-2 with TRBJ2-5, with D possibly TRBD2 on 6 matching bases. Germline assignment: CDR1 SGHAT and CDR2 FQNNGV. The CDR3 contains 13 residues. Trimming removed 1 base at V and 5 bases at J, with 8 bases between. For the CDR3, the DNA is TGTGCCAGCAGCTTAGGTCGGGGGGAGACCCAGTACTTC. This gives the protein CASSLGRGETQYF.

V is TRBV7-2 and J is TRBJ2-2; D remains ambiguous. CDR1 is SGHTA, CDR2 FQGNSA, per germline. The CDR3 is 15 amino acids. V was shortened by 1 base and J by 1 base, with 7 bases between the two germline ends. This chain's CDR3 is CASSLVAWNTGELFF. The CDR3 nucleotides are TGTGCCAGCAGCTTAGTGGCCTGGAACACCGGGGAGCTGTTTTTT.

The CDR3 loop reads CASSQDPWGPKETQYF. The CDR3 DNA reads TGCGCCAGCAGCCAAGACCCTTGGGGACCTAAGGAGACCCAGTACTTC. The V and J genes are TRBV4-3 and TRBJ2-5; D possibly uses TRBD1 or TRBD2 (5 bases each). Trimming took off 0 bases at V and 5 bases at J, with 16 bases between the two ends. This CDR3 has 16 residues. Looked up from germline, CDR1 is LGHNA and CDR2 is YSLEER.

In this sample, this clone turned up a few times. A far larger clone is one base from this, pointing to a likely read error. The chain employs TRBV30 and TRBJ2-7, with D hard to call. This CDR3 has 14 residues. V was shortened by 3 bases and J by 4 bases, with 16 bases between the two germline ends. The V gene's germline CDR1 is GTSNPN and CDR2 SVGIG (reference sequence). Written as DNA, the CDR3 is TGTGCCTGGAGGGAGCAGGAGTGGCGATACGAGCAGTACTTC. Amino acid sequence: CAWREQEWRYEQYF.

The chain carries TRBV29-1 and TRBJ1-2; D remains unclear. The CDR3 runs 11 residues. Trimming stripped 0 bases from V and 2 bases from J, with 1 base between. The germline V gene has CDR1 SQVTM and CDR2 ANQGSEA. CDR3 nucleotides: TGCAGCGTTGAAGAGAACTATGGCTACACCTTC. It encodes CSVEENYGYTF.

The chain links TRBV10-1 to TRBJ1-5; a weak D match, TRBD1 (5 bases). The V and J ends lost 2 bases and 2 bases respectively, with 16 bases between them. Germline assignment: CDR1 WNHNN and CDR2 SYGVQD (reference sequence). This CDR3 is built from 17 residues. CDR3 bases: TGCGCCAGCAGTGAGCCCAAGGGACCATCGGGCAATCAGCCCCAGCATTTT. Its protein product is CASSEPKGPSGNQPQHF.

The V gene is TRBV11-3, the J gene TRBJ2-1; 9 nucleotides match TRBD2. The CDR3 runs 16 residues. With 5 bases clipped from V and 3 bases from J, the junction kept 8 bases outside the gene matches. Per the germline V gene, CDR1 is SGHNT and CDR2 is YENEEA. The CDR3, as DNA: TGTGCCAGCAGCCTCGTAGCGGGAGCCGGCTACAATGAGCAGTTCTTC. Translation gives CASSLVAGAGYNEQFF.

The V call is TRBV6-5, the J call TRBJ2-4; D is possibly TRBD1 or TRBD2 (5 bases each). V shed 5 bases and J shed 9 bases, with 14 bases lying between them. Germline lookup yields CDR1 MNHEY and CDR2 SVGAGI. CDR3 length: 13 residues. CDR3 sequence reads: CASSASGQSIQYF. The CDR3 DNA reads as TGTGCCAGCAGTGCTTCGGGGCAGAGCATTCAGTACTTC.

The chain recombines TRBV28 with TRBJ1-5; D not certain. This CDR3 has 16 residues. The germline V and J ends were trimmed by 6 bases and 8 bases, with 23 bases remaining between them. Germline V gene data show CDR1 as MDHEN and CDR2 as SYDVKM. The CDR3 loop is CASSFWETREGKPQHF. CDR3 DNA sequence: TGTGCCAGCAGCTTCTGGGAGACTAGGGAGGGAAAGCCCCAGCATTTT.

The chain uses TRBV4-3 and TRBJ2-2; 10 nucleotides line up with TRBD1. This CDR3 comprises 16 residues. V shed 1 base, J shed 7 bases, and the junction held 6 bases outside the gene matches. The germline CDR1 and CDR2 sequences are LGHNA and YSLEER. CDR3 sequence (DNA): TGCGCCAGCAGCCAAGTGGACAGGGGGTTTGGCGGGGAGCTGTTTTTT. Its protein is CASSQVDRGFGGELFF.

This chain links TRBV25-1 with TRBJ2-3; D is undetermined. The CDR3 sequence is 14 residues long. Trimming took 1 base from V and 4 from J, leaving 9 bases between them. Germline V gene data show CDR1 as MGHDK and CDR2 as SYGVNS. The CDR3 reads CASSESRQADTQYF. CDR3 in DNA: TGTGCCAGCAGTGAATCTCGGCAGGCAGATACGCAGTATTTT.

This chain joins TRBV30 and TRBJ2-5; 9 positions match TRBD2. Looked up from germline, CDR1 is GTSNPN and CDR2 is SVGIG (reference sequence). CDR3 length: 15 amino acids. With 1 base clipped from V and 3 bases from J, the junction kept 6 bases outside the gene matches. The CDR3, as DNA: TGTGCCTGGAGTGCTCCTAGCGGGACGGAAGAGACCCAGTACTTC. Protein: CAWSAPSGTEETQYF.

V gene TRBV7-2 combines with J gene TRBJ1-1; the D is unclear. Germline assignment: CDR1 SGHTA and CDR2 FQGNSA. This CDR3 comprises 13 residues. The ends were cut back, 4 bases at V and 1 base at J, with 7 bases in the middle. CDR3 sequence reads: CASSSDPNTEAFF. Here the CDR3 DNA reads TGTGCCAGCAGCTCTGACCCGAACACTGAAGCTTTCTTT.

Concerning this clone: One end of the junction does not line up with germline, which may come from a read error. The V call is TRBV9, the J call TRBJ2-7; a possible D gene is TRBD2 (5 bases). Germline V CDR1 and CDR2: SGDLS, YYNGEE. The CDR3 totals 14 residues. CDR3 protein: CASSVDYIPYGQYF. CDR3 bases: TGTGCCAGCAGCGTCGACTATATCCCGTACGGGCAGTACTTC.

As concerns this clone: Only one base separates this from a far larger clonotype, so it likely reflects a read error. A read error is likely, as this CDR3 ends without the conserved phenylalanine or tryptophan. This chain connects TRBV6-1 to TRBJ1-2, with 9 bases lining up with TRBD1. There are 17 residues in the CDR3. V lost 4 bases, J lost 2 bases, and 11 bases stayed unmatched. The germline V gene has CDR1 MNHNS and CDR2 SASEGT. CDR3 region: CASSADRGRVPNYGYTS. The CDR3, as DNA: TGTGCCAGCAGTGCGGACAGGGGCCGCGTCCCGAACTATGGCTACACCTCC.

Many counts were recorded for this clone. The rearrangement links TRBV18 to TRBJ2-7; D is possibly TRBD1 (5 bases). V shed 2 bases and J shed 2 bases, with 13 bases lying between them. Germline assignment: CDR1 KGHSH and CDR2 LQKENI. This CDR3 is built from 15 residues. The CDR3 here is CASSPGQGPTYEQYF. The DNA for the CDR3 is TGTGCCAGCTCACCAGGGCAGGGCCCCACCTACGAGCAGTACTTC.

This clone was found many times. Other DNA sequences of this sample code for an identical CDR3. The rearrangement links TRBV29-1 to TRBJ2-7, with TRBD2 identical over 9 bases. The V and J ends lost 3 bases and 6 bases, in that order; junction bases with no gene match: 6. Germline V CDR1 and CDR2: SQVTM, ANQGSEA. This CDR3 is built from 13 residues. The CDR3 nucleotides read TGCAGCGTTGAGGTAGCGGGAGCTGGCGAGCAGTACTTC. This gives the protein CSVEVAGAGEQYF.

Here the CDR3 reads CASSPDRVGANVLTF. The CDR3 DNA reads TGTGCCAGCTCACCAGACAGGGTCGGGGCCAACGTCCTGACTTTC. The chain recombines TRBV18 with TRBJ2-6; 7 nucleotides match TRBD1. The CDR3 totals 15 residues. V was clipped by 2 bases and J by 4 bases; unmatched bases: 2. Germline values: CDR1 KGHSH, CDR2 LQKENI.

CDR3: CAWKGLASLAYEQYF. DNA for the CDR3: TGTGCCTGGAAGGGACTAGCGTCACTGGCCTACGAGCAGTACTTC. The chain joins TRBV30 to TRBJ2-7; 10 nucleotides line up with TRBD2. The germline V gene encodes CDR1 GTSNPN and CDR2 SVGIG (reference sequence). Losses at the gene ends were 4 bases for V and 2 bases for J; bases not matched to a gene: 8. This CDR3 spans 15 amino acids.